This passage covers 15 T cell receptor beta chains from one sample sequenced in a study of T cells in Graves' hyperthyroidism and ophthalmopathy. The TCR beta CDR3 regions underwent amplification using RNA transcripts as the source. In the first-round RT-PCR of the TCR CDR3, the HTBI primer set was used. One entry per CDR3 protein, called by TCRdb with MiXCR from the multiplex PCR reads. The data contain 300,000 to 500,000 distinct CDR3 sequences, about 14% of them singletons. The sample was blood. The receptors originated from a man aged 50-60 years with Graves' ophthalmopathy.

This clonotype was counted a few times. J is TRBJ2-1 and V is TRBV9; TRBD2 agrees at 8 bases. Unmatched junction bases numbered 8, after V lost 0 bases and J lost 6 bases. Germline CDR1 is SGDLS and CDR2 is YYNGEE. The CDR3 consists of 16 residues. In nucleotides, the CDR3 is TGTGCCAGCAGCGTAGGGGGCGGGAGGTGGGGCAATGAGCAGTTCTTC. Residues: CASSVGGGRWGNEQFF. The variable domain in full, completed from reference TRBV9 and TRBJ2-1, reads DSGVTQTPKHLITATGQRVTLRCSPRSGDLSVYWYQQSLDQGLQFLIQYYNGEERAKGNILERFSAQQFPDLHSELNLSSLELGDSALYFCASSVGGGRWGNEQFFGPGTRLTVL.

This clonotype was recorded many times. The genes are TRBV11-3 and TRBJ2-1; 16 bases fit TRBD2. CDR3 length equals 16 residues. Germline CDR1 reads SGHNT; CDR2 reads YENEEA. The trim removed 6 bases at V and 8 bases at J, leaving 7 bases unmatched. CDR3 nucleotide sequence: TGTGCCAGCAGGGGGACTAGCGGGAGGGCTGTAGATGAGCAGTTCTTC. Its translation: CASRGTSGRAVDEQFF.

In this sample, this clonotype turned up many times. This chain connects TRBV30 to TRBJ1-2; D unresolved. This CDR3 contains 11 residues. Germline-derived CDR1 and CDR2 are GTSNPN and SVGIG (reference sequence). Trimming took off 3 bases at V and 3 bases at J, with 5 bases between the two ends. The CDR3 DNA is TGTGCCTGGAGGATTCACTATGGCTACACCTTC. Translation: CAWRIHYGYTF.

This clonotype was observed at least ten times. The chain couples TRBV6-5 to TRBJ2-1; 11 nucleotides line up with TRBD2. Trimming took 2 bases from V and 5 from J; bases not matched to a gene: 8. There are 17 residues in the CDR3. The germline CDR1 and CDR2 sequences are MNHEY and SVGAGI. CDR3 sequence reads: CASSYRRVAGGDNEQFF. The CDR3 bases are TGTGCCAGCAGTTACCGAAGGGTAGCGGGAGGGGACAATGAGCAGTTCTTC.

This clonotype has only a few counts. The CDR3 reads CASSFRVEQFF. CDR3 bases: TGTGCCAGCAGCTTCAGGGTTGAGCAGTTCTTC. V and J are TRBV5-6 and TRBJ2-1, with a tentative D call TRBD1 (5 bases). Trimming pared 2 bases from V and 9 bases from J, leaving 6 bases between. Germline CDR1 is SGHDT and CDR2 is YYEEEE. The CDR3 has 11 amino acids.

Many counts were recorded for this clonotype. The chain recombines TRBV12-3 or TRBV12-4 with TRBJ2-1; possible D gene TRBD1, 5 bases. V lost 3 bases and J lost 3, with 9 bases in between. This CDR3 is 14 amino acids long. The CDR3 DNA follows: TGTGCCAGCAGTTTGCAGGGATTCTACAATGAGCAGTTCTTC. Translating it yields CASSLQGFYNEQFF.

This clonotype has a count of ten or more. The CDR3 bases are TGTGCCAGCACCACACCAGTGGAGACCCAGTACTTC. Protein: CASTTPVETQYF. The chain has TRBV6-2 or TRBV6-3 and TRBJ2-5, with no clear D. CDR1 and CDR2 (germline): MNHEY, SVGEGT. This CDR3 has 12 amino acids. V lost 7 bases and J lost 5, with 11 bases in between.

This clonotype was picked up many times. This chain joins TRBV20-1 and TRBJ2-3, with a possible D match to TRBD1 (6 bases). The CDR3 sequence is 16 residues long. Trimming shortened V by 6 bases and J by 11 bases, and 30 bases separated the two germline ends. From germline, CDR1 is DFQATT and CDR2 SNEGSKA (reference sequence). CDR3 sequence: CSATNGTPVLSDGQYF. CDR3 DNA: TGCAGTGCCACCAACGGGACACCGGTTTTGAGTGATGGGCAGTATTTT.

This clonotype was counted at least ten times. This rearrangement joins TRBV12-3 or TRBV12-4 to TRBJ1-1; TRBD1 matches 11 bases. The V and J ends lost 5 bases and 5 bases, in that order; junction bases with no gene match: 7. This CDR3 has 15 residues. CDR3 DNA: TGTGCCAGCAGTACCGGGGACAGGGGGTTTACTGAAGCTTTCTTT. It yields the protein CASSTGDRGFTEAFF.

This clonotype was counted ten times or more. The V call is TRBV11-2, the J call TRBJ1-1; tentatively, D is TRBD1 (6 bases). The CDR3 totals 14 residues. Germline CDR1 and CDR2: SGHAT and FQNNGV. Trimming removed 5 bases at V and 1 base at J, with 11 bases between. CDR3 amino acids: CASSVDSANTEAFF. In DNA, the CDR3 is TGTGCCAGCAGCGTGGACAGCGCGAACACTGAAGCTTTCTTT.

The chain joins TRBV15 to TRBJ2-7; D is ambiguous. V lost 3 bases and J 4 bases, leaving 13 bases between the germline ends. Germline V gene lookup returns CDR1 LNHNV and CDR2 YYDKDF (reference sequence). This CDR3 contains 14 residues. DNA for the CDR3: TGTGCCACCAGCAGCCAACCCTCGGGTTACGAGCAGTACTTC. The encoded protein is CATSSQPSGYEQYF.

This clonotype showed up many times. The chain has TRBV29-1 and TRBJ2-5; TRBD1 matches at 7 bases. With V trimmed by 6 bases and J by 5 bases, 9 bases remained unmatched. The length of the CDR3 is 13 residues. Germline CDR1 SQVTM, CDR2 ANQGSEA. Here the CDR3 DNA reads TGCAGCGTAGAACGAGGGGGCTGGGAGACCCAGTACTTC. Its translation is CSVERGGWETQYF.

This clonotype was observed many times. As DNA, the CDR3 is TGTGCCAGCAGCGTAACGGGACTAGTCACAGATACGCAGTATTTT. This encodes CASSVTGLVTDTQYF. The chain links TRBV9 to TRBJ2-3; 8 nucleotides line up with TRBD2. The ends lost 1 base at V and 2 bases at J; junction bases unmatched: 3. The CDR3 is 15 amino acids. Germline V gives CDR1 SGDLS, CDR2 YYNGEE.

The chain joins TRBV10-3 to TRBJ2-6, with a possible D match to TRBD2 (5 bases). The CDR3 consists of 16 residues. V was clipped by 10 bases and J by 0 bases, with 16 bases between them. Germline CDR1 is ENHRY and CDR2 is SYGVKD. The CDR3 region has the DNA TGTGCCACCGGTGCGGCGGGCAGCTCTGGGGCCAACGTCCTGACTTTC. Its translation: CATGAAGSSGANVLTF.

This clonotype has only a few counts. The rearrangement links TRBV5-4 to TRBJ1-2; TRBD1 matches 7 bases. V lost 4 bases, J lost 0 bases, and 3 bases stayed unmatched. CDR3 length equals 14 residues. Germline CDR1 and CDR2: SGHNT and YYREEE (reference sequence). The CDR3 protein is CASSQGTANYGYTF. The DNA for the CDR3 is TGTGCCAGCAGCCAAGGGACAGCTAACTATGGCTACACCTTC.